This TCR beta chain was documented in a study of neoadjuvant anti-PD-1 for oral cavity cancer. For the study at large: Non-progressing patients received a fourth nivolumab dose near day 43, then surgery on days 50-56.

Of note for this clone: What it recognizes is unknown.

CDR3 length equals 14 residues. J lost 5 bases, V lost 5 bases, and 6 bases had no gene match. Germline V lookup: CDR1 MNHEY, CDR2 SMNVEV (reference sequence). Study-wide points: TCR analyses covered only a few patients per response group.

Patients had HPV-negative, locally advanced oral cavity squamous cell carcinoma. PBMCs were not maintained or expanded in culture before analysis. The data were produced by immunoSEQ multiplex PCR, yet TCRdb's version contains in-frame clones alone and is incomplete. The sample shows over 15,000 clones, around 72% of them seen only once. The sequence was collected from a person aged 40-85 years with oral cavity squamous cell carcinoma. The sample consisted of PBMCs, taken before nivolumab (anti-PD-1) treatment. V and J are TRBV27 and TRBJ2-3; 8 bases are a match to TRBD1. In DNA, the CDR3 is TGTGCCAGCAGTCCCGACAGGGGCATAGATACGCAGTATTTT. Translation: CASSPDRGIDTQYF.